One sample yielded the 23 T cell receptor beta chains listed below, sequenced in a study of metastatic and nonmetastatic thyroid tumors. From the PCR reads, TCRdb re-called clones with MiXCR. Here the sample spans 3,900 or so clones, approximately 40% being singletons. Thyroid surgery was performed in patients who had received no treatment beforehand. The sample was tumor tissue. All receptors come from a male donor with papillary thyroid cancer or a benign thyroid nodule (not recorded which). Some clones in this sample may be carry-over from other donors' samples.

By proportion, this clone is medium-sized. Other nucleotide sequences from this sample produce the same CDR3. The CDR3 nucleotides are TGCAGTGCTAGTTTGTCGGTGTCCTACAATGAGCAGTTCTTC. It encodes CSASLSVSYNEQFF. The chain combines TRBV20-1 with TRBJ2-1; D is undetermined. V gave up 3 bases and J gave up 1 base, with 10 bases separating them. The germline V gene has CDR1 DFQATT and CDR2 SNEGSKA (reference sequence). CDR3 length: 14 amino acids.

The chain employs TRBV20-1 and TRBJ1-2; 8 bases line up with TRBD1. The germline V gene encodes CDR1 DFQATT and CDR2 SNEGSKA (reference sequence). This CDR3 has 15 amino acids. Trimming at V came to 1 base and at J to 6 bases, leaving 10 bases not matched to a gene. The CDR3 loop is CSARALDRVIHGYTF. The CDR3 DNA reads as TGCAGTGCTAGAGCTTTGGACAGGGTGATACATGGCTACACCTTC.

A few counts support this clone. The chain links TRBV6-1 to TRBJ2-6; unclear D gene. The CDR3 runs to 14 residues. Deletions cut 5 bases from V and 1 base from J, with 6 bases between. Germline loops: CDR1 MNHNS, CDR2 SASEGT. CDR3 coding DNA: TGTGCCAGCAGTAAATTTTCTGGGGCCAACGTCCTGACTTTC. Protein product: CASSKFSGANVLTF.

This rearrangement joins TRBV5-1 to TRBJ2-7, with 10 bases fitting TRBD1. CDR3 length: 16 residues. Germline CDR1 and CDR2: SGHRS and YFSETQ. Trimming took 2 bases from V and 7 from J; bases not matched to a gene: 12. CDR3 DNA: TGCGCCAGCAGCTTAGCTTCGGGGACAGGGGTAGGGGAGCAGTACTTC. It is translated as CASSLASGTGVGEQYF. The full variable domain, with the rest looked up from reference TRBV5-1 and TRBJ2-7, is KAGVTQTPRYLIKTRGQQVTLSCSPISGHRSVSWYQQTPGQGLQFLFEYFSETQRNKGNFPGRFSGRQFSNSRSEMNVSTLELGDSALYLCASSLASGTGVGEQYFGPGTRLTVT.

This rearrangement joins TRBV30 to TRBJ2-6, with 7 bases fitting TRBD1. The CDR3 covers 14 residues. The germline gives CDR1 GTSNPN, CDR2 SVGIG (reference sequence). With 8 bases clipped from V and 4 bases from J, the junction kept 8 bases outside the gene matches. The CDR3 here is CARDSRRGANVLTF. The CDR3 bases are TGTGCCCGGGACAGCCGCCGAGGGGCCAACGTCCTGACTTTC.

The chain uses TRBV7-3 and TRBJ2-7; D remains ambiguous. This CDR3 region has 14 residues. V dropped 3 bases and J dropped 0 bases, with 9 bases sitting between them. CDR1 is SGHTA and CDR2 is FQGTGA in the germline V gene. In DNA, the CDR3 is TGTGCCAGCAGCTTCTCACCGTCCTCCTACGAGCAGTACTTC. It encodes CASSFSPSSYEQYF.

In its sample, this clone was seen a few times. The chain combines TRBV28 with TRBJ1-2; D gene unclear. The germline CDR1 and CDR2 sequences are MDHEN and SYDVKM. This CDR3 has 14 residues. V was clipped by 5 bases and J by 2 bases, with 12 bases between them. This chain's CDR3 is CASSVGLGNYGYTF. CDR3 coding DNA: TGTGCCAGCAGTGTGGGTTTGGGGAACTATGGCTACACCTTC.

This chain uses TRBV3-1 with TRBJ2-1; D is possibly TRBD2 (5 bases). V was shortened by 4 bases and J by 10 bases, with 8 bases between the two germline ends. Per germline, CDR1 LGHDT and CDR2 YNNKEL (reference sequence). This CDR3 has 11 residues. In DNA form, the CDR3 reads TGTGCCAGCAGCCCGGGGTGGGAGCAGTTCTTC. Its protein is CASSPGWEQFF.

This chain uses TRBV4-3 with TRBJ1-1; 11 bases fit TRBD1. The CDR3 totals 15 residues. V lost 5 bases to trimming and J lost 11 bases; unmatched junction nucleotides: 13. Germline assignment: CDR1 LGHNA and CDR2 YSLEER. The DNA for the CDR3 is TGCGCCAGCAGCGAAGGGACAGGGGGAAAGGAGGGTGCTTTCTTT. It yields the protein CASSEGTGGKEGAFF.

The genes are TRBV10-1 and TRBJ2-7; 8 nucleotides line up with TRBD1. The germline V gene has CDR1 WNHNN and CDR2 SYGVQD (reference sequence). The junction had 8 bases not matched to a gene; V was cut back by 0 bases and J by 4 bases. The CDR3 totals 16 residues. The CDR3 region has the DNA TGCGCCAGCAGTGAGTCGCAGGGGGCGAGGTTGTACGAGCAGTACTTC. This codes for CASSESQGARLYEQYF.

The chain couples TRBV5-1 to TRBJ1-1; TRBD1 aligns across 9 bases. Germline CDR1 reads SGHRS; CDR2 reads YFSETQ. V was pared by 4 bases and J by 5 bases, with 9 bases of the junction left unmatched. The CDR3 runs to 15 residues. The CDR3: CASSPEQGARTEAFF. DNA of the CDR3: TGCGCCAGCAGCCCTGAACAGGGGGCGAGGACTGAAGCTTTCTTT.

The chain combines TRBV19 with TRBJ2-1; 9 nucleotides match TRBD2. The CDR3 loop spans 17 amino acids. CDR1 is LNHDA and CDR2 is SQIVND in the germline V gene (reference sequence). V lost 8 bases, J lost 1 base, and 12 bases stayed unmatched. CDR3 coding DNA: TGTGCCAGTGGGGGGGGTAATAGCGGGAGTTCCTACAATGAGCAGTTCTTC. Protein product: CASGGGNSGSSYNEQFF.

V usage is TRBV29-1 and J usage is TRBJ2-1; D perhaps matches TRBD2 (6 bases). The germline V gene has CDR1 SQVTM and CDR2 ANQGSEA. V gave up 1 base and J gave up 8 bases, with 18 bases separating them. This CDR3 has 15 amino acids. CDR3 DNA: TGCAGCGTTGAAGGTTCGGGAACTAGCATGTATGAGCAGTTCTTC. The encoded protein is CSVEGSGTSMYEQFF.

J is TRBJ2-2 and V is TRBV2; tentative D call: TRBD1 (5 bases). V lost 7 bases, J lost 1 base, and 10 bases lay in between. The germline gives CDR1 SNHLY, CDR2 FYNNEI. The CDR3 has 14 residues. The DNA of the CDR3 is TGTGCCAGCAAAGAACAGGAGAACACCGGGGAGCTGTTTTTT. Translated: CASKEQENTGELFF.

In its sample, this clone ranks as medium-sized. This chain connects TRBV24-1 to TRBJ2-5; 11 bases are shared with TRBD1. Germline lookup yields CDR1 KGHDR and CDR2 SFDVKD. Germline trimming cut 1 base from V and 5 bases from J; bases unmatched to any gene: 8. The CDR3 length is 17 residues. DNA of the CDR3: TGTGCCACCAGTGATTTTTTGGGACAGGGGGGAATGGAGACCCAGTACTTC. It yields the protein CATSDFLGQGGMETQYF.

V is TRBV28 and J is TRBJ2-3; D call uncertain. The CDR3 covers 14 residues. The V gene lost 5 bases and the J gene lost 5 bases, with 14 bases spanning the gap. CDR1 is MDHEN, CDR2 SYDVKM, per germline. CDR3 loop: CASSPVDREDTQYF. CDR3 nucleotides: TGTGCCAGCAGTCCCGTCGATCGTGAAGATACGCAGTATTTT.

The chain employs TRBV12-3 or TRBV12-4 and TRBJ2-7, with TRBD1 as a possible D gene (6 bases). The CDR3 covers 16 residues. Trimming took off 5 bases at V and 4 bases at J, with 21 bases between the two ends. The CDR3 protein is CASSPHSTGWGYEQYF. The DNA for the CDR3 is TGTGCCAGCAGTCCACATTCGACAGGTTGGGGGTACGAGCAGTACTTC.

This chain links TRBV7-9 with TRBJ1-1; TRBD1 matches at 10 bases. The ends lost 5 bases at V and 0 bases at J; junction bases unmatched: 3. This CDR3 is 15 amino acids long. Germline-derived CDR1 and CDR2 are SEHNR and FQNEAQ (reference sequence). The CDR3 reads CASSEGQGLNTEAFF. The CDR3 DNA reads as TGTGCCAGCAGCGAGGGACAGGGGTTGAACACTGAAGCTTTCTTT. The full variable domain, in which reference TRBV7-9 and TRBJ1-1 provide the parts outside the CDR3, is DTGVSQNPRHKITKRGQNVTFRCDPISEHNRLYWYRQTLGQGPEFLTYFQNEAQLEKSRLLSDRFSAERPKGSFSTLEIQRTEQGDSAMYLCASSEGQGLNTEAFFGQGTRLTVV.

This clone was observed a few times. The chain recombines TRBV5-1 with TRBJ2-2, with TRBD1 matching 7 bases. Germline assignment: CDR1 SGHRS and CDR2 YFSETQ. The CDR3 is 16 amino acids. V was clipped by 1 base and J by 2 bases; unmatched bases: 5. CDR3 in amino acids: CASSLSGTANTGELFF. Here the CDR3 DNA reads TGCGCCAGCAGCTTGTCCGGGACAGCAAACACCGGGGAGCTGTTTTTT.

This clone is large (0.1 to 1%) by share. This CDR3 reads CASSSPGQGGDNYGYTF. CDR3 in DNA: TGTGCCAGCAGCTCACCGGGACAGGGTGGTGATAACTATGGCTACACCTTC. This rearrangement joins TRBV28 to TRBJ1-2, with 9 bases identical to TRBD1. Trimming cost V 6 bases and J 1 base; bases outside gene matches: 12. CDR3 length: 17 amino acids. The germline V gene encodes CDR1 MDHEN and CDR2 SYDVKM.

The chain couples TRBV9 to TRBJ1-5; 8 bases fit TRBD1. The CDR3 totals 14 residues. From germline, CDR1 is SGDLS and CDR2 YYNGEE. The V and J ends lost 4 bases and 1 base, in that order; junction bases with no gene match: 1. CDR3 sequence reads: CASSQGASNQPQHF. The CDR3 coding sequence is TGTGCCAGCAGCCAGGGGGCGAGCAATCAGCCCCAGCATTTT.

Relative to its sample, this clone is large. This sequence joins TRBV19 and TRBJ2-1, with 9 bases fitting TRBD1. The CDR3 runs 15 residues. Germline-derived CDR1 and CDR2 are LNHDA and SQIVND (reference sequence). Losses at the gene ends were 5 bases for V and 7 bases for J; bases not matched to a gene: 9. As DNA, the CDR3 is TGTGCCAGTAGTCTGGGCGGGACAGGGAGGAATGAGCAGTTCTTC. Translating it yields CASSLGGTGRNEQFF.

This chain links TRBV30 with TRBJ1-2; D perhaps matches TRBD1 (5 bases). The CDR3 consists of 12 residues. The germline V gene encodes CDR1 GTSNPN and CDR2 SVGIG (reference sequence). Trimming removed 0 bases from V and 8 bases from J, with 10 bases in between. CDR3 sequence (DNA): TGTGCCTGGAGTGTACGGGACTGGGGCTACACCTTC. Translated, it gives CAWSVRDWGYTF.